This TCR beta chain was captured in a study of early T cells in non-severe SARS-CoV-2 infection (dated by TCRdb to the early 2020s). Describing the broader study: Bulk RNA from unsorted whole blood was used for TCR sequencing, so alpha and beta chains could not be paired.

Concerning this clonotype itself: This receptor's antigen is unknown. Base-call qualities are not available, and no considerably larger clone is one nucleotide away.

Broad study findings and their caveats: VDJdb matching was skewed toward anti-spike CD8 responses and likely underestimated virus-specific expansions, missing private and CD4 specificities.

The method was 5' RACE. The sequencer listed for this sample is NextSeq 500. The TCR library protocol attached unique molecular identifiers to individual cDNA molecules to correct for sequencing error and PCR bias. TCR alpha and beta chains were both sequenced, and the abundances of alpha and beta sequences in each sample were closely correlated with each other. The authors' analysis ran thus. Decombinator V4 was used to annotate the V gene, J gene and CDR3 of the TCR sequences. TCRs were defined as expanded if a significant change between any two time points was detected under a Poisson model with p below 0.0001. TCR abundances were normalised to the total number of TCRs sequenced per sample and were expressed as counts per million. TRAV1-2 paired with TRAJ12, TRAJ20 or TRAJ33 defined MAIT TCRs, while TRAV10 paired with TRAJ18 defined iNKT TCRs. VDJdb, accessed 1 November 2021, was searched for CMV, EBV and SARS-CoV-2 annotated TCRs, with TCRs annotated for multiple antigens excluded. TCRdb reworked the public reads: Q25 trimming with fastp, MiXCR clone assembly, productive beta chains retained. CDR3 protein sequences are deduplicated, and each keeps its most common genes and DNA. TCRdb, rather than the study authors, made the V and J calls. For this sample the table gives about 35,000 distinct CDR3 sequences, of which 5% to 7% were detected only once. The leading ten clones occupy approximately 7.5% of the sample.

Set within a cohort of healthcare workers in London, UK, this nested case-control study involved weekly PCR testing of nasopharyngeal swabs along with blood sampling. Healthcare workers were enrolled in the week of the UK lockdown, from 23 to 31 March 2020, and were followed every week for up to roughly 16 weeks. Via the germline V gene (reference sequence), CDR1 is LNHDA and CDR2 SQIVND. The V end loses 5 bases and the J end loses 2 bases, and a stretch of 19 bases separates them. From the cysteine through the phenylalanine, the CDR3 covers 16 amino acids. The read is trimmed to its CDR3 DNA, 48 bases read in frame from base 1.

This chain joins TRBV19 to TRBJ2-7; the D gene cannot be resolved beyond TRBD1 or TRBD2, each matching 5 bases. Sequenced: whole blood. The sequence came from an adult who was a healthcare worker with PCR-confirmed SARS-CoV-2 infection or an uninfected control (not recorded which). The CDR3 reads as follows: CASSVYGTSGPYEQYF. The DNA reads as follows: TGTGCCAGTAGTGTGTACGGGACGTCTGGACCCTACGAGCAGTACTTC.